Sequencing of this T cell receptor (beta chain) was carried out in a study of blood T cell repertoires in COVID-19. Here immunoSEQ multiplex PCR was the method, and the copy in TCRdb shows in-frame clones only, minus some. The sample holds under 400,000 clones, more than 70% seen once. Input material: PBMCs or T cells enriched from blood (not recorded which). The TCR was taken from a man aged 40-55 years in a cohort exposed to, infected with or recovered from COVID-19 (not recorded which).

CDR3: CASSIEENQPQHF. CDR3 DNA: TGTGCCAGTAGTATTGAGGAAAATCAGCCCCAGCATTTT. The chain carries TRBV19 and TRBJ1-5, with D unclear. Trimming took 3 bases from V and 4 from J, leaving 7 bases between them. This CDR3 region has 13 residues. Per the germline V gene, CDR1 is LNHDA and CDR2 is SQIVND (reference sequence).